A single sample gave rise to the 16 T cell receptor beta chains below, sequenced in a study of T-cell memory formation after mild COVID-19. TCRdb redid the calling of the 5' RACE reads with MiXCR, one entry per CDR3 protein. The data contain some 270,000 distinct CDR3 sequences, 15% to 17% of them singletons. Sequencing was done on a sample of PBMCs or a T cell subset sorted from them (not recorded which). These receptor sequences come from an adult woman who had mild COVID-19 (a few samples of this study predate the infection). Cell type and time point are not known.

Only a few counts were recorded for this clonotype. The chain uses TRBV12-3 or TRBV12-4 and TRBJ2-1; TRBD1 aligns across 7 bases. V was clipped by 5 bases and J by 6 bases; unmatched bases: 13. This CDR3 is built from 16 residues. The CDR3 loop reads CASSQGRGTARNEQFF. Written as DNA, the CDR3 is TGTGCCAGCAGTCAGGGGCGAGGGACAGCTCGCAATGAGCAGTTCTTC.

This clonotype was seen a few times. The chain couples TRBV5-1 to TRBJ1-3; maybe TRBD1 (5 bases). Germline V lookup: CDR1 SGHRS, CDR2 YFSETQ. The CDR3 totals 15 residues. V shed 0 bases and J shed 4 bases, with 11 bases lying between them. In DNA, the CDR3 is TGCGCCAGCAGCTTGGGGGGGATCTCCGGAAACACCATATATTTT. As protein: CASSLGGISGNTIYF. Drawing the rest from reference TRBV5-1 and TRBJ1-3, the complete variable domain is KAGVTQTPRYLIKTRGQQVTLSCSPISGHRSVSWYQQTPGQGLQFLFEYFSETQRNKGNFPGRFSGRQFSNSRSEMNVSTLELGDSALYLCASSLGGISGNTIYFGEGSWLTVV.

There are a few counts of this clonotype. This chain connects TRBV24-1 to TRBJ2-7; D perhaps matches TRBD1 (6 bases). The germline V and J ends were trimmed by 4 bases and 9 bases, with 9 bases remaining between them. This CDR3 spans 11 amino acids. Per the germline V gene, CDR1 is KGHDR and CDR2 is SFDVKD. The CDR3 sequence is CATSEGARQYF. The CDR3 nucleotides read TGTGCCACCAGTGAGGGGGCGAGGCAGTACTTC.

There are a few counts of this clonotype. The CDR3 region is CASSSGGAPYINEQFF. CDR3 nucleotides: TGTGCCAGCAGCTCTGGGGGGGCCCCTTATATCAATGAGCAGTTCTTC. The chain employs TRBV9 and TRBJ2-1, with D tentatively TRBD2 (7 bases). CDR1 and CDR2 from the germline V gene are SGDLS and YYNGEE. This CDR3 is built from 16 residues. The V gene lost 4 bases and the J gene lost 6 bases, with 20 bases spanning the gap.

The chain links TRBV4-1 to TRBJ2-3; 8 bases align to TRBD2. The CDR3 length is 17 residues. Losses at the gene ends were 4 bases for V and 0 bases for J; bases not matched to a gene: 9. From germline, CDR1 is MGHRA and CDR2 YSYEKL. CDR3 loop: CASSREPSGPSTDTQYF. The CDR3 nucleotides are TGCGCCAGCAGCCGCGAACCTAGCGGGCCTAGCACAGATACGCAGTATTTT.

The rearrangement joins TRBV20-1 to TRBJ1-6; TRBD1 is a possible D gene (5 bases). The V end lost 3 bases, the J end lost 8 bases, and 14 bases lay between the germline ends. Germline values: CDR1 DFQATT, CDR2 SNEGSKA (reference sequence). This CDR3 has 14 amino acids. The CDR3 sequence: CSARSGANYSPLHF. In DNA, the CDR3 is TGCAGTGCTAGGTCCGGGGCGAACTATTCACCCCTCCACTTT.

The J gene is TRBJ2-5, the V gene TRBV7-2, with a possible D match to TRBD2 (5 bases). CDR3 length: 13 residues. CDR1 and CDR2 from the germline V gene are SGHTA and FQGNSA. V dropped 5 bases and J dropped 3 bases, with 10 bases sitting between them. CDR3 in amino acids: CASSPRGEETQYF. The CDR3, as DNA: TGTGCCAGCAGCCCACGGGGTGAAGAGACCCAGTACTTC.

This clonotype was observed a few times. V is TRBV7-9 and J is TRBJ2-5; D not certain. V lost 5 bases to trimming and J lost 3 bases, with 1 base between them. The CDR3 covers 10 residues. Germline CDR1 SEHNR, CDR2 FQNEAQ (reference sequence). The CDR3 bases are TGTGCCAGCAGCAAAGAGACCCAGTACTTC. It yields the protein CASSKETQYF.

A single count supports this clonotype. A much larger clonotype is one base distant, so this may be a read error. The J gene is TRBJ2-1, the V gene TRBV7-2, with a possible D match to TRBD2 (6 bases). This CDR3 spans 16 amino acids. The germline CDR1 and CDR2 sequences are SGHTA and FQGNSA. CDR3 in amino acids: CASSLEAGLAYNEQSF. The CDR3 DNA reads as TGTGCCAGCAGCTTAGAGGCGGGATTAGCCTACAATGAGCAGTCCTTC.

The chain combines TRBV18 with TRBJ2-5; D unresolved. The CDR3 runs to 14 residues. Trimming cost V 6 bases and J 2 bases, with 13 bases left between them. Germline V lookup: CDR1 KGHSH, CDR2 LQKENI. CDR3 loop: CASSPLPQQETQYF. In DNA form, the CDR3 reads TGTGCCAGCTCCCCTCTGCCCCAGCAAGAGACCCAGTACTTC.

This clonotype was recorded at least ten times. The gene calls are TRBV20-1 and TRBJ2-7; 7 nucleotides align to TRBD1. V lost 0 bases to trimming and J lost 0 bases; unmatched junction nucleotides: 5. In germline, CDR1 is DFQATT, CDR2 SNEGSKA (reference sequence). This CDR3 region has 15 residues. The CDR3, as DNA: TGCAGTGCTAGAGATTGGGGACAGACCTCCTACGAGCAGTACTTC. Protein product: CSARDWGQTSYEQYF.

The rearrangement uses TRBV5-1 and TRBJ2-2; D is unresolved. This CDR3 has 13 amino acids. Trimming left V 4 bases short and J 5 bases short, with 9 bases between. Germline assignment: CDR1 SGHRS and CDR2 YFSETQ. CDR3 protein: CASSVAETGELFF. The CDR3 DNA follows: TGCGCCAGCAGCGTTGCCGAGACCGGGGAGCTGTTTTTT.

The table lists this clonotype with a few counts. The chain employs TRBV7-6 and TRBJ1-2; tentatively, D is TRBD1 (6 bases). CDR3 length: 12 amino acids. V gave up 3 bases and J gave up 6 bases, with 8 bases separating them. CDR1 and CDR2 (germline): SGHVS, FNYEAQ. This CDR3 reads CASSLGGHGYTF. CDR3 coding DNA: TGTGCCAGCAGCTTGGGGGGCCATGGCTACACCTTC.

V gene TRBV6-1 combines with J gene TRBJ1-2, with D unresolved. Trimming stripped 5 bases from V and 4 bases from J, with 11 bases between. CDR3 length: 13 amino acids. Germline V gene lookup returns CDR1 MNHNS and CDR2 SASEGT. CDR3 residues: CASSKKEPYGYTF. In nucleotides, the CDR3 is TGTGCCAGCAGTAAGAAGGAACCCTATGGCTACACCTTC.

This clonotype appeared a few times. The chain is built from TRBV6-5 and TRBJ1-5; no firm D call. Germline loops: CDR1 MNHEY, CDR2 SVGAGI. There are 16 residues in the CDR3. V was cut by 6 bases and J by 4 bases, with 19 bases left in between. The CDR3 DNA follows: TGTGCCAGCAGCCCACTGGCCATTCAGCGGAATCAGCCCCAGCATTTT. As protein: CASSPLAIQRNQPQHF.

This chain links TRBV6-2 or TRBV6-3 with TRBJ2-7, with 7 bases lining up with TRBD1. CDR1 and CDR2 (germline): MNHEY, SVGEGT. The CDR3 totals 13 residues. With 4 bases clipped from V and 6 bases from J, the junction kept 6 bases outside the gene matches. Written as DNA, the CDR3 is TGTGCCAGCAGTTCGACATACAGGGGCGAGCAGTACTTC. Encoded protein: CASSSTYRGEQYF.